This is a list of T cell receptor beta chains from one sample in a study of human T cells and chemical hapten exposure. TCRdb passed the RACE reads through MiXCR, listing each CDR3 protein once. Altogether about 380,000 distinct CDR3 sequences are present, 6% to 7% being singletons, with the ten largest covering about 5%. The sequences come from whole blood, collected in connection with sensitization to the hapten diphenylcyclopropenone (DPC). Receptor source: a woman aged 18-35 years with alopecia areata. Some clones in this sample may be carry-over from other donors' samples. Each CDR3 is given with its conserved first and last residue. Each record gives: D gene, clone size, V gene, J gene, CDR3 DNA, CDR3 protein. A D gene is named only where the DNA matches it firmly. Size tells how often a clone was seen (once, few, many) or the class of an expanded clone, and some rows leave it out.

>TRBD2|few|TRBV27|TRBJ2-7
TGTGCCAGCAGTCCCGGACTAGCGGGGGGGCCGTTTTCCTACGAGCAGTACTTC
CASSPGLAGGPFSYEQYF
>NA|many|TRBV7-2|TRBJ1-3
TGTGCCAGCAGCTTTCGCGGTTCCCAGGACGGAAACACCATATATTTT
CASSFRGSQDGNTIYF
>TRBD1|few|TRBV5-4|TRBJ1-2
TGTGCCAGCAGCTTGGCTCCGGGACAGGGCTATGGCTACACCTTC
CASSLAPGQGYGYTF
>NA|NA|TRBV29-1|TRBJ2-3
TGCAGCCCGGCTGGGCCCAGCGATCGGCAGTATTTT
CSPAGPSDRQYF
>TRBD1|few|TRBV20-1|TRBJ2-1
TGCAGTGCTAGAGTCTCTGGGACAGGGTACAATGAGCAGTTCTTC
CSARVSGTGYNEQFF
>NA|few|TRBV12-3/TRBV12-4|TRBJ2-4
TGTGCCAGCAGGCGCACGGGCCGGATCAAAAACATTCAGTACTTC
CASRRTGRIKNIQYF
>NA|NA|TRBV2|TRBJ1-4
TGTGCCAGCAGTGAGAGCGGCAACGGGATTCGGACTAATGAAAAACTGTTTTTT
CASSESGNGIRTNEKLFF
>NA|few|TRBV29-1|TRBJ2-7
TGCAGCGTTGAATGGGCGAATCGGGGGCGCGAGCAGTACTTC
CSVEWANRGREQYF
>NA|NA|TRBV12-3/TRBV12-4|TRBJ1-4
TGTGCCAGCAGGCCAAATAATGAAAAACTGTTTTTT
CASRPNNEKLFF
>NA|many|TRBV29-1|TRBJ2-3
TGCAGCGGGGACACCGGCGGGACGCAGTATTTT
CSGDTGGTQYF
>TRBD2|NA|TRBV20-1|TRBJ2-3
TGCAGTGCTAAACGGGGGGGTACTAGCACAGATACGCAGTATTTT
CSAKRGGTSTDTQYF
>NA|NA|TRBV2|TRBJ1-5
TGTGCCAGCAGTGAAGGACAGCCGAATCAGCCCCAGCATTTT
CASSEGQPNQPQHF
>NA|few|TRBV9|TRBJ1-1
TGTGCCAGCAGCGCTCCACAGGGAGATAGGAAGAACACTGAAGCTTTCTTT
CASSAPQGDRKNTEAFF
>TRBD1|NA|TRBV25-1|TRBJ2-1
TGTGCCAGCAGTGATCAGGGGGCAGGGGAATACAATGAGCAGTTCTTC
CASSDQGAGEYNEQFF
>NA|few|TRBV28|TRBJ2-3
TGTGCCAGCAGCCCTCGTACGGGGTCTGGTACAGATACGCAGTATTTT
CASSPRTGSGTDTQYF
>NA|many|TRBV5-1|TRBJ2-3
TGTGCCAGCAGTTTAACCAGCACAGATACGCAGTATTTT
CASSLTSTDTQYF
>NA|many|TRBV3-1|TRBJ2-3
TGTGCCAGCAGCCAAGTCCTAGGGCCAGTAGATACGCAGTATTTT
CASSQVLGPVDTQYF
>TRBD1|many|TRBV7-2|TRBJ1-2
TGTGCCAGCAGCTTAGTTGGGACAGGGGGCCATGGCTACACCTTC
CASSLVGTGGHGYTF
>NA|NA|TRBV29-1|TRBJ1-1
TGCAGCGTTGAACCTACAAGGAACACTGAAGCTTTCTTT
CSVEPTRNTEAFF
>NA|few|TRBV2|TRBJ2-2
TGTGCCAGCAGTGAACAGGGCGACACCGGGGAGCTGTTTTTT
CASSEQGDTGELFF
>TRBD2|NA|TRBV11-3|TRBJ2-1
TGTGCCAGCAGCTCTTGGGCCGGGAGGGACAATGAGCAGTTCTTC
CASSSWAGRDNEQFF
>NA|many|TRBV10-3|TRBJ1-1
TGTGCCATTACGGTGTCATTGAACACTGAAGCTTTCTTT
CAITVSLNTEAFF
>NA|many|TRBV20-1|TRBJ1-5
TGCAGTGCTAGGAAACCAGGGACCGGGAGCAATCAGCCCCAGCATTTT
CSARKPGTGSNQPQHF
>NA|NA|TRBV7-2|TRBJ2-1
TGTGCCAGCAGTCCACGGGGAGACTACAATGAGCAGTTCTTC
CASSPRGDYNEQFF
>NA|NA|TRBV9|TRBJ1-1
TGTGCCAGCAGCCCGAATACGTACACTGAAGCTTTCTTT
CASSPNTYTEAFF
>NA|many|TRBV6-2/TRBV6-3|TRBJ1-5
TGTGCCAGCAGTCCGCAGGGGTATAGCAATCAGCCCCAGCATTTT
CASSPQGYSNQPQHF
>TRBD1|NA|TRBV18|TRBJ2-7
TGTGCCAGCTCCCTCAGGGACAGCCTTTTGGAGCAGTACTTC
CASSLRDSLLEQYF
>NA|NA|TRBV4-1|TRBJ1-1
TGCGCCAGCAGCCAGGTTATATGGAACACTGAAGCTTTCTTT
CASSQVIWNTEAFF
>NA|NA|TRBV7-9|TRBJ1-2
TGTGCCAGCAGCTTAGCGGGAGGCTCATCGGGTCCTAACTATGGCTACACCTTC
CASSLAGGSSGPNYGYTF
>NA|few|TRBV2|TRBJ1-2
TGTGCCAGCCAGGGGTCTAACTATGGCTACACCTTC
CASQGSNYGYTF
>TRBD1|few|TRBV5-1|TRBJ2-5
TGCGCCAGCAGCTTGGGAAGGGGACAGCTCCAAGAGACCCAGTACTTC
CASSLGRGQLQETQYF
>TRBD1|few|TRBV9|TRBJ1-6
TGTGCCAGCAGCGTAGGGGACAGTGGTTCACCCCTCCACTTT
CASSVGDSGSPLHF
>TRBD1|NA|TRBV20-1|TRBJ1-1
TGCAGTGCGAGCAGGGGGGTTGGGACTGAAGCTTTCTTT
CSASRGVGTEAFF
>NA|NA|TRBV18|TRBJ2-7
TGTGCCAGCTCAGCCATTCCGGGCTCAGGCCTCGAGCAGTACTTC
CASSAIPGSGLEQYF
>NA|many|TRBV5-1|TRBJ1-1
TGCGCCAGCAGCTTGGCCTGGTCAGGCCTGAATGAAGCTTTCTTT
CASSLAWSGLNEAFF
>NA|many|TRBV7-2|TRBJ1-5
TGTGCCAGCAGCTCCCGGGCTAATAGCAATCAGCCCCAGCATTTT
CASSSRANSNQPQHF
>TRBD2|once|TRBV7-2|TRBJ2-3
TGTGCCAGCAGCTGTCCCGCTAGCGGGGGTCCTCGAGATACGCAGTATTTT
CASSCPASGGPRDTQYF
>TRBD2|NA|TRBV29-1|TRBJ2-3
TGCAGCGTCCTAGCGGGGGGGTCTGGCGATACGCAGTATTTT
CSVLAGGSGDTQYF
>TRBD2|NA|TRBV20-1|TRBJ2-7
TGCAGTGCTAGCGGGACTACGGACTACGAGCAGTACTTC
CSASGTTDYEQYF
>NA|many|TRBV20-1|TRBJ2-3
TGCAGTGCTAGGCGGGGTTCGAGCACAGATACGCAGTATTTT
CSARRGSSTDTQYF
>TRBD1|few|TRBV20-1|TRBJ1-1
TGCAGTGCTAGAGGTATAGTGACAGGGGGAGACCTTGAAGCTTTCTTT
CSARGIVTGGDLEAFF
>NA|NA|TRBV6-5|TRBJ1-3
TGTGCCAGCAGTCCCCTCCGTGGGGTACCTGGAAACACCATATATTTT
CASSPLRGVPGNTIYF
>NA|many|TRBV28|TRBJ1-5
TGTGCCAGCAGTTCGGCCCTCCAGGGAAGCAATCAGCCCCAGCATTTT
CASSSALQGSNQPQHF
>NA|many|TRBV11-2|TRBJ1-6
TGTGCCAGCAGCTCCCGACTCGATAATTCACCCCTCCACTTT
CASSSRLDNSPLHF
>NA|many|TRBV6-5|TRBJ2-5
TGTGCCAGCAGTTACAGGGCCCAAGAGACCCAGTACTTC
CASSYRAQETQYF
>NA|few|TRBV7-2|TRBJ2-3
TGTGCCAGCACCCCCGACGCCCGAAGGAGCGATACGCAGTATTTT
CASTPDARRSDTQYF
>NA|many|TRBV9|TRBJ1-6
TGTGCCAGCAGCGTAGGAGGCGTCGATTCACCCCTCCACTTT
CASSVGGVDSPLHF
>TRBD2|few|TRBV24-1|TRBJ2-5
TGTGCCACCAGTGACGTACTAGCGGGGGCAGAGACCCAGTACTTC
CATSDVLAGAETQYF
>NA|many|TRBV12-3/TRBV12-4|TRBJ1-5
TGTGCCAGCACCCCTCCCCGGTGGCCCAGGGGCAATCAGCCCCAGCATTTT
CASTPPRWPRGNQPQHF
>TRBD1|many|TRBV28|TRBJ1-2
TGTGCCAGCATTACACCGACAGGGTCTAACTATGGCTACACCTTC
CASITPTGSNYGYTF
>NA|few|TRBV5-6|TRBJ1-5
TGTGCCAGCAGCCGGGGGGACAATCAGCCCCAGCATTTT
CASSRGDNQPQHF
>NA|many|TRBV13|TRBJ1-1
TGTGCCAGCAGCCCCCAAAGTGACACTGAAGCTTTCTTT
CASSPQSDTEAFF
>TRBD1|NA|TRBV28|TRBJ1-1
TGTGCCAGCAGTACACAGGGGGGGGGCTGGTCTGAAGCTTTCTTT
CASSTQGGGWSEAFF